One T cell receptor beta chain is described in this entry. Its specificity is not known. These data belong to a study of T cell repertoires in cytomegalovirus infection. Study in general: Through public TCR beta signatures, both CMV infection and matching HLA type were indicated.

TCRdb re-derived calls from the reads in MiXCR, one entry per CDR3 protein. The sample consists of around 71,000 distinct CDR3 sequences, roughly 20% of them appearing once. Whole-study findings and limits: Frequencies of public TCR beta families were cumulated, and this identified carriers of CMV plus the relevant HLA. CMV-specific TCR beta clonotypes restricted by HLA-C were the ones dominating the ex vivo response.

There are 15 residues in the CDR3. After removal of 2 bases from V and 4 bases from J, the junction contained 5 bases not matched to a gene. Germline loops: CDR1 MNHEY, CDR2 SVGAGI. The TCR was taken from a human donor in good health (CMV status not recorded). Some clones in this sample may be carry-over from other donors' samples. The V and J genes are TRBV6-5 and TRBJ1-2, with 9 bases identical to TRBD1. This material consisted of CD8+ T cells from cultured PBMCs, taken from culture after CMV antigen stimulation. CDR3 amino acids: CASSYGTGITYGYTF. DNA of the CDR3: TGTGCCAGCAGTTACGGGACAGGGATCACCTATGGCTACACCTTC.